A selection of T cell receptor beta chains follows, all from one sample in a study of shared clonotypes between healthy human individuals. The table came from immunoSEQ multiplex PCR; TCRdb's copy has only in-frame clones and leaves some out. The sample includes 300,000 to 400,000 clones, 80% to 90% of them seen just once. The source material was memory CD8+ T cells sorted from blood. The receptors here all came from a man younger than 35 in good health. CDR3s include the opening cysteine and the closing phenylalanine or tryptophan. Fields, in order: clone size, D gene, J gene, V gene, CDR3 protein, CDR3 DNA. A D gene is named only where the DNA matches it firmly. Where a row states a size, it is once, few, many or the class of an expanded clone; other rows omit it.

.	.	TRBJ2-7	TRBV4-1	CASSQGRNSYEQYF	TGCGCCAGCAGCCAAGGACGGAACTCCTACGAGCAGTACTTC
.	.	TRBJ1-1	TRBV28	CASSLSLGAAEAFF	TGTGCCAGCAGTTTAAGTCTGGGGGCCGCTGAAGCTTTCTTT
.	.	TRBJ2-5	TRBV9	CASSGPYRETQYF	TGTGCCAGCAGCGGACCCTACCGAGAGACCCAGTACTTC
once	.	TRBJ2-1	TRBV5-4	CASSFWPEGGFNEQFF	TGTGCCAGCAGCTTTTGGCCGGAGGGGGGATTCAATGAGCAGTTCTTC
.	TRBD1	TRBJ1-1	TRBV6-5	CASSPPGQIEAFF	TGTGCCAGCAGTCCCCCGGGACAGATTGAAGCTTTCTTT
.	.	TRBJ1-6	TRBV30	CAWGGTWGSPLHF	TGTGCCTGGGGGGGAACATGGGGTTCACCCCTCCACTTT
.	.	TRBJ2-3	TRBV2	CASSGQRTNTDTQYF	TGTGCCAGCAGTGGGCAGCGGACAAACACAGATACGCAGTATTTT
once	TRBD2	TRBJ2-3	TRBV7-8	CASSLSGRPPPSTDTQYF	TGTGCCAGCAGCCTCAGCGGGAGGCCACCGCCTAGCACAGATACGCAGTATTTT
.	.	TRBJ2-5	TRBV4-3	CASSQDGWETQYF	TGCGCCAGCAGCCAAGATGGGTGGGAGACCCAGTACTTC
few	.	TRBJ1-3	TRBV6-4	CASSDRTDPSKRGNTIYF	TGTGCCAGCAGTGACAGGACAGACCCGTCAAAACGAGGAAACACCATATATTTT
once	.	TRBJ1-1	TRBV6-6	CASSLLDRHTEAFF	TGTGCCAGCAGTCTCCTCGACAGGCATACTGAAGCTTTCTTT
.	.	TRBJ1-6	TRBV7-9	CASSLASGPANSPLHF	TGTGCCAGCAGCTTAGCCTCCGGACCCGCTAATTCACCCCTCCACTTT
.	.	TRBJ2-6	TRBV28	CASRRTDFSSGANVLTF	TGTGCCAGCAGGAGGACAGATTTTAGCTCTGGGGCCAACGTCCTGACTTTC
.	.	TRBJ2-5	TRBV7-9	CASSLEASQETQYF	TGTGCCAGCAGCTTAGAGGCAAGCCAAGAGACCCAGTACTTC
.	.	TRBJ2-7	TRBV27	CASSSPGAGYYEQYF	TGTGCCAGCTCATCCCCCGGGGCAGGGTACTACGAGCAGTACTTC
.	.	TRBJ1-3	TRBV10-3	CAISGVGESSGNTIYF	TGTGCCATCAGTGGGGTCGGGGAAAGCTCTGGAAACACCATATATTTT
.	.	TRBJ2-7	TRBV5-4	CASSFGGGGNEQYF	TGTGCCAGCAGCTTTGGCGGGGGCGGAAACGAGCAGTACTTC
.	TRBD2	TRBJ2-3	TRBV6-5	CASSYSGGAADTQYF	TGTGCCAGCAGTTATAGCGGGGGGGCCGCAGATACGCAGTATTTT
once	.	TRBJ2-3	TRBV7-9	CASSSYTASTDTQYF	TGTGCCAGCAGCTCCTACACAGCTAGCACAGATACGCAGTATTTT
.	.	TRBJ2-7	TRBV27	CASSFGGLPYEQYF	TGTGCCAGCAGTTTTGGAGGGCTTCCCTACGAGCAGTACTTC
.	TRBD1	TRBJ1-6	TRBV30	CAWSLQGGSPLHF	TGTGCCTGGAGTCTACAGGGGGGATCACCCCTCCACTTT
few	TRBD1	TRBJ1-2	TRBV4-2	CASSRLGTAYGYTF	TGTGCCAGCAGCCGGTTAGGGACAGCCTATGGCTACACCTTC
few	.	TRBJ1-2	TRBV27	CASSMRSEGVHYGYTF	TGTGCCAGCAGCATGAGGTCAGAAGGGGTGCACTATGGCTACACCTTC
.	.	TRBJ2-7	TRBV6-5	CASSYGGPFYEQYF	TGTGCCAGCAGTTACGGAGGTCCATTCTACGAGCAGTACTTC
.	.	TRBJ1-2	TRBV7-9	CASSTEGYLLNYGYTF	TGTGCCAGCAGCACAGAGGGATACCTACTTAACTATGGCTACACCTTC
.	.	TRBJ1-1	TRBV28	CASSLFEQGPMNTEAFF	TGTGCCAGCAGTTTATTTGAGCAGGGACCCATGAACACTGAAGCTTTCTTT
.	.	TRBJ1-2	TRBV4-3	CASSQDQLGYGYTF	TGCGCCAGCAGCCAAGATCAGTTGGGGTATGGCTACACCTTC
.	TRBD2	TRBJ2-1	TRBV7-6	CASSQGVGGLADNEQFF	TGTGCCAGCAGCCAAGGGGTAGGTGGACTAGCGGACAATGAGCAGTTCTTC
.	.	TRBJ2-3	TRBV30	CAWNAHSADTQYF	TGTGCCTGGAACGCTCATAGCGCAGATACGCAGTATTTT
.	.	TRBJ2-3	TRBV7-2	CASSLGQVTDTQYF	TGTGCCAGCAGCTTAGGGCAGGTCACAGATACGCAGTATTTT
.	.	TRBJ1-5	TRBV6-5	CASSYRFSNQPQHF	TGTGCCAGCAGTTACAGATTCTCTAATCAGCCCCAGCATTTT
few	TRBD2	TRBJ2-5	TRBV11-2	CASSPGGGLQETQYF	TGTGCCAGCAGCCCCGGGGGGGGTCTCCAAGAGACCCAGTACTTC
.	.	TRBJ2-2	TRBV2	CASRVVVAGLSRELFF	TGTGCCAGCAGGGTGGTGGTGGCGGGTCTAAGCCGGGAGCTGTTTTTT
.	.	TRBJ2-2	TRBV4-3	CASSQEPYRRIGPGELFF	TGCGCCAGCAGCCAGGAACCGTATAGGCGGATAGGGCCCGGGGAGCTGTTTTTT
many	.	TRBJ2-5	TRBV11-2	CASSADWTQYF	TGTGCCAGCAGCGCGGACTGGACCCAGTACTTC
.	.	TRBJ2-3	TRBV7-9	CASSLAGHFSTDTQYF	TGTGCCAGCAGCTTAGCAGGGCACTTTAGCACAGATACGCAGTATTTT
.	.	TRBJ1-2	TRBV5-6	CASTQGNYGYTF	TGTGCCAGCACGCAGGGGAACTATGGCTACACCTTC
.	.	TRBJ2-2	TRBV9	CASSALGDTGELFF	TGTGCCAGCAGCGCCCTCGGTGACACCGGGGAGCTGTTTTTT
once	.	TRBJ2-3	TRBV7-9	CASSLTLGVGTDTQYF	TGTGCCAGCAGCTTAACCCTCGGGGTGGGCACAGATACGCAGTATTTT
.	.	TRBJ2-7	TRBV11-2	CASSLAQGIIYEQYF	TGTGCCAGCAGCTTAGCCCAGGGGATCATCTACGAGCAGTACTTC
.	.	TRBJ1-6	TRBV4-1	CASSQVAGTSPLHF	TGCGCCAGCAGCCAAGTAGCAGGGACTTCACCCCTCCACTTT
.	.	TRBJ2-1	TRBV5-6	CASSLRAYYNEQFF	TGTGCCAGCAGCTTGCGCGCCTACTACAATGAGCAGTTCTTC
.	TRBD2	TRBJ2-1	TRBV29-1	CSVEGTSGVLLSSYNEQFF	TGCAGCGTTGAAGGGACTAGCGGGGTTCTTTTGAGCTCCTACAATGAGCAGTTCTTC
.	.	TRBJ2-2	TRBV6-5	CASSQYNTGELFF	TGTGCCAGCAGTCAGTATAACACCGGGGAGCTGTTTTTT
.	.	TRBJ2-3	TRBV6-6	CASSYWGASTDTQYF	TGTGCCAGCAGTTACTGGGGGGCGAGCACAGATACGCAGTATTTT
.	.	TRBJ1-2	TRBV28	CASSVPVSGYTF	TGTGCCAGCAGCGTACCCGTCTCTGGCTACACCTTC
.	.	TRBJ1-1	TRBV25-1	CASSDTGGTEAFF	TGTGCCAGCAGTGATACGGGCGGCACTGAAGCTTTCTTT
.	.	TRBJ1-2	TRBV29-1	CSVVSQGGDYGYTF	TGCAGCGTTGTGAGCCAGGGAGGGGACTATGGCTACACCTTC